Presented here are 19 T cell receptor beta chains from one specimen sequenced in a study of blood T cells in healthy people across ages. Next came a second PCR, run for about 6 to 11 cycles, which used a sample-barcoded 5' primer along with a J-beta primer mix. TCRdb called the 5' RACE reads again in MiXCR, with one record for every CDR3 protein. The sample has roughly 2 million distinct CDR3 sequences, about 50% seen once. Source material: blood. The source is a woman between 40 and 50 years old in good health.

The chain employs TRBV4-3 and TRBJ2-7, with no clear D. The V end lost 1 base, the J end lost 6 bases, and 16 bases lay between the germline ends. The CDR3 has 15 amino acids. Germline V gene data show CDR1 as LGHNA and CDR2 as YSLEER. The CDR3 loop is CASSQVALGPCEQYF. CDR3 DNA: TGCGCCAGCAGCCAAGTGGCGCTCGGCCCCTGCGAGCAGTACTTC.

The chain combines TRBV10-3 with TRBJ2-3; 9 bases are a match to TRBD2. Germline assignment: CDR1 ENHRY and CDR2 SYGVKD. V lost 0 bases, J lost 6 bases, and 7 bases stayed unmatched. The CDR3 contains 16 residues. The chain's CDR3 is CAISESIGRGGDTQYF. The CDR3, as DNA: TGTGCCATCAGTGAGTCGATCGGGCGGGGGGGCGATACGCAGTATTTT.

The CDR3 nucleotides are TGCAGTGCTTTCGAAGGGGGGAGCCGCGGCAATCAGCCCCAGCATTTT. Its protein product is CSAFEGGSRGNQPQHF. The chain has TRBV20-1 and TRBJ1-5, with a weak D call TRBD1 (6 bases). The CDR3 consists of 16 residues. Germline V gives CDR1 DFQATT, CDR2 SNEGSKA (reference sequence). The ends were cut back, 5 bases at V and 2 bases at J, with 19 bases in the middle.

This clonotype was counted between two and nine times. Written as DNA, the CDR3 is TGCAGCGTTGAAGGTCTACCGGGACAGTACAATGAGCAGTTCTTC. The encoded protein is CSVEGLPGQYNEQFF. The chain recombines TRBV29-1 with TRBJ2-1, with 7 bases identical to TRBD1. The V gene end was trimmed by 1 base and the J gene end by 4 bases; junction bases not matched to a gene: 7. This CDR3 contains 15 residues. The germline V gene encodes CDR1 SQVTM and CDR2 ANQGSEA.

The V and J genes are TRBV12-3 or TRBV12-4 and TRBJ2-1; 7 nucleotides align to TRBD2. This CDR3 contains 15 residues. V gave up 7 bases and J gave up 4 bases; unmatched junction bases: 10. The chain's CDR3 is CASTGWRGIYNEQFF. CDR3 nucleotides: TGTGCCAGCACCGGGTGGCGGGGGATTTACAATGAGCAGTTCTTC.

This clonotype has a single count. The chain has TRBV20-1 and TRBJ1-3; the match to TRBD1 covers 8 bases. V shed 3 bases and J 2 bases; nucleotides not matched to a gene: 3. The CDR3 length is 14 residues. Germline CDR1 reads DFQATT; CDR2 reads SNEGSKA (reference sequence). The CDR3 DNA follows: TGCAGTGCTAGTCAGACAGGGGCTGGAAACACCATATATTTT. Its protein is CSASQTGAGNTIYF.

The chain is built from TRBV5-1 and TRBJ2-1, with 8 bases that match TRBD1. V gave up 0 bases and J gave up 8 bases; unmatched junction bases: 10. CDR3 length equals 16 residues. CDR1 and CDR2 from the germline V gene are SGHRS and YFSETQ. The CDR3 bases are TGCGCCAGCAGCTTGGCCCGTGGACAGGGTAGGGATGAGCAGTTCTTC. This encodes CASSLARGQGRDEQFF.

The J gene is TRBJ2-1, the V gene TRBV6-2 or TRBV6-3, with D perhaps matching TRBD1 (6 bases). Germline CDR1 MNHEY, CDR2 SVGEGT. Trimming shortened V by 6 bases and J by 9 bases, and 21 bases separated the two germline ends. The CDR3 has 15 amino acids. The CDR3 sequence is CASSNPDPRGIEQFF. CDR3 sequence (DNA): TGTGCCAGCAGCAACCCGGACCCGAGGGGGATTGAGCAGTTCTTC.

The chain recombines TRBV5-6 with TRBJ2-3, with TRBD1 matching over 9 bases. The V gene's germline CDR1 is SGHDT and CDR2 YYEEEE. The CDR3 is 14 amino acids. V shed 7 bases, J shed 6 bases, and the junction held 9 bases outside the gene matches. CDR3 in amino acids: CASGSGQGWDTQYF. DNA of the CDR3: TGTGCCAGCGGCTCCGGACAGGGGTGGGATACGCAGTATTTT. The entire variable domain, with the rest obtained from reference TRBV5-6 and TRBJ2-3, is as follows: DAGVTQSPTHLIKTRGQQVTLRCSPKSGHDTVSWYQQALGQGPQFIFQYYEEEERQRGNFPDRFSGHQFPNYSSELNVNALLLGDSALYLCASGSGQGWDTQYFGPGTRLTVL.

This clonotype occurred a few times. This rearrangement joins TRBV7-9 to TRBJ1-6; 7 bases are shared with TRBD1. The ends lost 3 bases at V and 8 bases at J; junction bases unmatched: 7. This CDR3 region has 15 residues. The V gene's germline CDR1 is SEHNR and CDR2 FQNEAQ (reference sequence). The CDR3 reads CASSLVGGRDSPLHF. The CDR3 DNA reads as TGTGCCAGCAGCTTGGTAGGGGGCCGTGATTCACCCCTCCACTTT.

The chain employs TRBV6-1 and TRBJ1-5, with D unclear. Looked up from germline, CDR1 is MNHNS and CDR2 is SASEGT. This CDR3 has 15 residues. Trimming pared 4 bases from V and 2 bases from J, leaving 12 bases between. The CDR3 sequence is CASSGATSGNQPQHF. In DNA form, the CDR3 reads TGTGCCAGCAGTGGGGCAACATCAGGCAATCAGCCCCAGCATTTT.

This chain joins TRBV7-2 and TRBJ2-3; D perhaps matches TRBD2 (7 bases). The V and J ends lost 8 bases and 7 bases respectively, with 16 bases between them. CDR3 length: 13 amino acids. Per germline, CDR1 SGHTA and CDR2 FQGNSA. The CDR3 region has the DNA TGTGCCAGCGTGGGGGGGCTTGAATATACGCAGTATTTT. Protein: CASVGGLEYTQYF.

The chain is built from TRBV7-3 and TRBJ2-1; no clear D. Germline values: CDR1 SGHTA, CDR2 FQGTGA. V was shortened by 2 bases and J by 7 bases, with 9 bases between the two germline ends. This CDR3 has 13 residues. In DNA form, the CDR3 reads TGTGCCAGCAGCTTATCGGCCGGGAATGAGCAGTTCTTC. It encodes CASSLSAGNEQFF.

This chain links TRBV7-9 with TRBJ2-7, with 7 nucleotides matching TRBD1. After removal of 4 bases from V and 3 bases from J, the junction contained 6 bases not matched to a gene. Per germline, CDR1 SEHNR and CDR2 FQNEAQ (reference sequence). The CDR3 extends over 14 amino acids. The CDR3 is CASSSTGAIYEQYF. The CDR3 nucleotides are TGTGCCAGCAGCTCAACAGGGGCCATCTACGAGCAGTACTTC.

A few counts support this clonotype. The chain has TRBV4-2 and TRBJ2-5; D uncertain. The CDR3 has 13 amino acids. Germline CDR1 and CDR2: LGHNA and YNFKEQ. Between the trimmed V and J ends, which lost 0 bases and 11 bases, there was a span of 13 bases. The CDR3 is CASSQEATRGQYF. The CDR3 DNA reads TGTGCCAGCAGCCAAGAGGCCACGCGTGGGCAGTACTTC.

This chain uses TRBV4-1 with TRBJ1-2; D is undetermined. This CDR3 contains 15 residues. Germline V CDR1 and CDR2: MGHRA, YSYEKL. V was trimmed by 1 base and J by 4 bases, leaving 13 bases between them. CDR3 sequence (DNA): TGCGCCAGCAGCCAAGGGGAAGGGCGGGCCTATGGCTACACCTTC. Protein: CASSQGEGRAYGYTF.

V and J are TRBV6-1 and TRBJ2-7; tentative D call: TRBD1 (6 bases). Trimming took off 8 bases at V and 4 bases at J, with 15 bases between the two ends. Germline lookup yields CDR1 MNHNS and CDR2 SASEGT. The CDR3 extends over 13 amino acids. The CDR3 sequence is CASDPGTSYEQYF. CDR3 nucleotides: TGTGCCAGCGACCCCGGGACATCGTACGAGCAGTACTTC.

There are a few counts of this clonotype. This rearrangement joins TRBV9 to TRBJ2-3; D gene uncertain. The CDR3 sequence is 13 residues long. V lost 1 base and J lost 4, with 7 bases in between. CDR1 is SGDLS and CDR2 is YYNGEE in the germline V gene. The DNA for the CDR3 is TGTGCCAGCAGCGTACTCGCGGCAGATACGCAGTATTTT. Its protein is CASSVLAADTQYF.

This clonotype came up many times. Mismatch with germline at one junction end may stem from a read error. This rearrangement joins TRBV7-2 to TRBJ2-7, with D unresolved. The CDR3 is 12 amino acids. Germline loops: CDR1 SGHTA, CDR2 FQGNSA. The CDR3 protein is CASSLAGSEQYF. DNA of the CDR3: TGTGCCAGCAGTTTAGCTGGCTCCGAGCAGTACTTC.